This TCR beta chain was recorded in a study of T cells in Graves' hyperthyroidism and ophthalmopathy. This clonotype was seen at least ten times. CDR3 size: 13 residues. V shed 4 bases and J shed 4 bases, with 10 bases lying between them. Germline V gives CDR1 SGHVS, CDR2 FQNEAQ. From RNA transcripts, TCR beta CDR3 regions were amplified. Primed by the HTBI set, a first-round RT-PCR was run on the TCR CDR3. In TCRdb, the multiplex PCR reads were re-called with MiXCR into one record per CDR3 protein. Counted here are 400,000 to 500,000 distinct CDR3 sequences, roughly an eighth occurring once; the ten biggest clones make up about 4.9%.

The clonotype originates from a woman aged 18-35 years with Graves' hyperthyroidism. The sample consisted of blood. This rearrangement joins TRBV7-8 to TRBJ1-2, with unresolved D. CDR3 DNA: TGTGCCAGCAGCTCCAAGGGAGGCTATGGCTACACCTTC. Its translation: CASSSKGGYGYTF.